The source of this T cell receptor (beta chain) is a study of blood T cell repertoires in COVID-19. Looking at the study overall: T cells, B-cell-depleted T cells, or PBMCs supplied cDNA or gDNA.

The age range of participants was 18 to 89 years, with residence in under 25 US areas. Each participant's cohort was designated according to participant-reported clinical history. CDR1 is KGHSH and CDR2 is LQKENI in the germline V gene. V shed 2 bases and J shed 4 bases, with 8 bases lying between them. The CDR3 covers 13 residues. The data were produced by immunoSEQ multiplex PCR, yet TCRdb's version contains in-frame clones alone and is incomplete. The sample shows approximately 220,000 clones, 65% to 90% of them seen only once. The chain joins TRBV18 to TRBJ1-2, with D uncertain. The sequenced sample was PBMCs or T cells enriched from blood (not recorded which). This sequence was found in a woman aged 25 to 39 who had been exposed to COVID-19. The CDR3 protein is CASSPTETYGYTF. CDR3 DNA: TGTGCCAGCTCACCAACAGAGACCTATGGCTACACCTTC.